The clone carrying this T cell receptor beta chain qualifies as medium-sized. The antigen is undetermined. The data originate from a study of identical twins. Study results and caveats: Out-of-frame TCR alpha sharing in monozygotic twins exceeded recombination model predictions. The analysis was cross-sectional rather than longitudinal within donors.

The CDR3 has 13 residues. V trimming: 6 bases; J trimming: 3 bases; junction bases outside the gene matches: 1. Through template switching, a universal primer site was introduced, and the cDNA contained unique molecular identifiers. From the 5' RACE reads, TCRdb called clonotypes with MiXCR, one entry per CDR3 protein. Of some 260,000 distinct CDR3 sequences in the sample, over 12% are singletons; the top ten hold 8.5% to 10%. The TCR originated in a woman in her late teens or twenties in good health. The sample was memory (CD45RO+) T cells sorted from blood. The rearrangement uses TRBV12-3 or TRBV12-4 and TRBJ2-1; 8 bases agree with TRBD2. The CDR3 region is CASRREDYNEQFF. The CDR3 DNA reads TGTGCCAGCAGGCGGGAGGACTACAATGAGCAGTTCTTC.